This paragraph reports one TCR beta chain. This clonotype appeared a few times. The antigen this receptor binds is unknown. A much larger clone lies a single base off, so this may be a read error. This entry belongs to a study of T cells in Graves' hyperthyroidism and ophthalmopathy (dated 2019 in TCRdb). As for the study more broadly: Peripheral blood samples were taken at the time of initial diagnosis, prior to any treatment. The paper reports TCR Vbeta CDR3 sequencing of some 140 peripheral blood samples: fewer than 50 ophthalmopathy, over 70 hyperthyroidism and around 17 progressor patients. After sampling, hyperthyroidism patients received methimazole starting at 30 mg daily, and ophthalmopathy patients received high-dose intravenous methylprednisolone. The 100 discovery patients were randomly split 7:3 into training and test sets. Prospective prediction of ophthalmopathy was tested in an independent validation cohort of approximately 19 hyperthyroidism patients and approximately 17 patients who later progressed to ophthalmopathy. Thyroid tissue and blood T-cell repertoires from about six Graves' hyperthyroidism patients were also compared in the study. A discovery cohort of about 96 patients, 43 with Graves' ophthalmopathy and under 60 with stable Graves' hyperthyroidism, was used to find distinguishing TCR V-J signatures.

The TCR beta CDR3 regions were amplified from RNA transcripts. The first round of RT-PCR for the TCR CDR3 was performed with the HTBI primer set and the Qiagen OneStep RT-PCR kit. A second multiplex PCR round built the libraries, followed by size selection and purification. Sequencing of the libraries was done on an Illumina HiSeq2000 using paired-end 100 bp reads. The study's processing was this. SOAPnuke was used to process the raw data, removing reads that contained adapters or uncalled bases, had a mean Phred below 15, or lacked an exact match to the constant primer or identifier. COPE v1.2.5 was used to merge the high-quality paired reads, and each unique nucleotide sequence was defined as a clonotype. Clonotypes were aligned to IMGT TRBV, TRBD and TRBJ reference segments using MiTCR v1.1. The analysis included only V-J combinations with a frequency above 0.0001, which together covered 99% to 99.2% of the repertoires. The TCS score was defined as the ratio of F50 (clonal expansion) to E x V (chaos), calculated using BLOSUM62-based TCRdist between CDR3 peptides within each V-J. Welch's t-statistics and random forest reduced approximately 520 V-J features to some 14, which were used in a naive Bayes classifier (R e1071). In TCRdb, the public reads were trimmed at Q25 with fastp and aligned with MiXCR, with productive beta chains retained. All rows with the same CDR3 protein become a single entry with the most common DNA and genes. TCRdb assigned the V and J calls; the authors' analysis was not used. This sample lists more than 300,000 distinct CDR3 sequences; about 18% were detected once. The ten largest clones take up 40% of the sample.

Moderately to severely active disease, a Clinical Activity Score of at least 3, a NOSPECS grade of at least 4, and a duration under 3 months were present in ophthalmopathy patients. Exclusion was applied to patients with uncontrolled infections, other autoimmune diseases, pregnancy or lactation. Diagnoses were established on the basis of clinical symptoms, serum thyroxine and TRAb, thyroid ultrasound, and orbital computed tomography. PBMCs were separated from roughly 10 ml of fresh peripheral blood using Ficoll-Paque density gradient centrifugation. Trizol reagent was used to extract total RNA, and RNA quality was then checked on an Agilent 2100 Bioanalyzer. The CDR3 contains 16 residues, cysteine and phenylalanine counted. Of the read, only the CDR3 DNA is kept; its 48 bases are in frame from base 1. V is pruned by 6 bases and J by 4 bases, leaving 10 bases of the junction without a gene match. CDR1 SNHLY and CDR2 FYNNEI were looked up in the germline V gene.

Here is what the overall study found, with its caveats: Sample size was not statistically predetermined, and blinding of investigators to group allocation was not performed. Most expanded thyroid clonotypes (frequency above 0.001) were also detected in blood, a finding suggesting that blood repertoires may reflect thyroid immune responses. Ophthalmopathy was separated from stable hyperthyroidism by a 13 V-J signature model, with about 86% sensitivity and approximately 81% specificity obtained in cross-validation and 80%/75% obtained in testing. In validation, progression to ophthalmopathy was predicted by the model with 65% to 71% sensitivity and 72% to 85% specificity, a median of approximately 6.5 months before onset.

This sequence was found in a man in his late teens or twenties with Graves' ophthalmopathy. The rearranged segments are TRBV2 and TRBJ1-1; TRBD1 agrees with 11 junctional bases. Sequencing was carried out using blood. The base sequence is TGTGCCAGCAGCGCCCACCGGGACAGGGGGATCACTGAAGCTTTCTTT. Translated, it reads CASSAHRDRGITEAFF. Joined to the reference TRBV2 and TRBJ1-1 proteins, this CDR3 gives the full variable domain: EPEVTQTPSHQVTQMGQEVILRCVPISNHLYFYWYRQILGQKVEFLVSFYNNEISEKSEIFDDQFSVERPDGSNFTLKIRSTKLEDSAMYFCASSAHRDRGITEAFFGQGTRLTVV.